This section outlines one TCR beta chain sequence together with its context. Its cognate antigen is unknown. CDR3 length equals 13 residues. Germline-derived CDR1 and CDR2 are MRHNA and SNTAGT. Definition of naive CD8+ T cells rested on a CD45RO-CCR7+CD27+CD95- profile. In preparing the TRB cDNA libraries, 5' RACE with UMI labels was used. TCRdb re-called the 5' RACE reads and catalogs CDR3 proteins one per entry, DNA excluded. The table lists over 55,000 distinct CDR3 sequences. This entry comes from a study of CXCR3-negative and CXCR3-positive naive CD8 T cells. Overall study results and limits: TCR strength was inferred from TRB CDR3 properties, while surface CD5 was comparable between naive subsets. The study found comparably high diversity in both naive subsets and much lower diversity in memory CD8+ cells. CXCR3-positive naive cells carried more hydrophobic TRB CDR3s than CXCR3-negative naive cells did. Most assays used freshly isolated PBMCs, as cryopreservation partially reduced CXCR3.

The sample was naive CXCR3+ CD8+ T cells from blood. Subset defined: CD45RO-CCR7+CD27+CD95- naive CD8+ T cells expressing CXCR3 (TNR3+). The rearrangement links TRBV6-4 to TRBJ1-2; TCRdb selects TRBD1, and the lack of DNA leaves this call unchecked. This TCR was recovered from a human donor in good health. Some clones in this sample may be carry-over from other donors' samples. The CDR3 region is CASSEGGSYGYTF.